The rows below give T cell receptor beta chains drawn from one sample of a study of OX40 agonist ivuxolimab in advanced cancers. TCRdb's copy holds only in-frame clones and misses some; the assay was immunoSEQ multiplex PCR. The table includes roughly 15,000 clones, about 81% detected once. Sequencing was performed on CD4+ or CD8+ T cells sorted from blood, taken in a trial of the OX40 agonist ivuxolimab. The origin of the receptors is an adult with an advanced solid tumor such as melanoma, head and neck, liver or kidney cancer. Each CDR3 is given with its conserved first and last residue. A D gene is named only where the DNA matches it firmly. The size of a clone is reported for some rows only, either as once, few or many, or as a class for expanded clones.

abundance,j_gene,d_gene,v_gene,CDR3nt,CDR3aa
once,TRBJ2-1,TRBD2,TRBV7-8,TGTGCCAGCAGCTTTGTTCTAGCGGCCTACAATGAGCAGTTCTTC,CASSFVLAAYNEQFF
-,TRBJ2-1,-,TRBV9,TGTGCCAGCAGCGTTGGGGGTGAGCAGTTCTTC,CASSVGGEQFF
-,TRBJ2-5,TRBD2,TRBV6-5,TGTGCCAGCAGTAAGCGGGAGGCTCAAGAGACCCAGTACTTC,CASSKREAQETQYF
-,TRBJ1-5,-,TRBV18,TGTGCCAGCTCACCGGGATGGAGCAATCAGCCCCAGCATTTT,CASSPGWSNQPQHF
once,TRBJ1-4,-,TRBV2,TGTGCCAGCAGGGAGGTCTTGGAGACCAATGAAAAACTGTTTTTT,CASREVLETNEKLFF
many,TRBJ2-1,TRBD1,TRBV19,TGTGCCAGTAGCACCGGGACAGGGTACTACAATGAGCAGTTCTTC,CASSTGTGYYNEQFF
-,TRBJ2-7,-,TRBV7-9,TGTGCCAGCGTCCTGTTATTCCCCTACGAGCAGTACTTC,CASVLLFPYEQYF
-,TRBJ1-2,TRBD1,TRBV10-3,TGTGCCATCAGTGAGTCCGGGACAGGAGACTATGGCTACACCTTC,CAISESGTGDYGYTF
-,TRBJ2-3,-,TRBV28,TGTGCCAGCAGTGGGGGGGCAGGTGATACGCAGTATTTT,CASSGGAGDTQYF
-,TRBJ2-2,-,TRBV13,TGTGCCAGCAGCTTCGGGTCCGGGGCCCGGACCGGGGAGCTGTTTTTT,CASSFGSGARTGELFF
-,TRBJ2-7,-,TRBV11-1,TGTGCCAGCAGCCTCATCAGGGGATCAGCCGAGCAGTACTTC,CASSLIRGSAEQYF